This entry lists 19 T cell receptor beta chains sequenced from one sample in a study of control samples from healthy donors and cancer patients. Here immunoSEQ multiplex PCR was the method, and the copy in TCRdb shows in-frame clones only, minus some. The sample has approximately 120,000 clones, 85% to 95% seen once. The sample was PBMCs. Receptors were obtained from a man older than 75 with head and neck cancer.

The chain recombines TRBV27 with TRBJ1-4, with unresolved D. V was clipped by 5 bases and J by 3 bases, with 16 bases between them. The CDR3 is 16 amino acids. Germline CDR1 reads MNHEY; CDR2 reads SMNVEV (reference sequence). CDR3: CASSPLGLEANEKLFF. The DNA for the CDR3 is TGTGCCAGCAGTCCCCTAGGACTCGAGGCTAATGAAAAACTGTTTTTT.

V and J are TRBV13 and TRBJ2-1; D is unclear. Trimming stripped 2 bases from V and 4 bases from J, with 6 bases between. Germline CDR1 is PRHDT and CDR2 is FYEKMQ (reference sequence). CDR3 length equals 13 residues. DNA of the CDR3: TGTGCCAGCAGCTTACGGAGTTACAATGAGCAGTTCTTC. It yields the protein CASSLRSYNEQFF.

This sequence joins TRBV27 and TRBJ2-7; D is perhaps TRBD1 (6 bases). The germline V gene has CDR1 MNHEY and CDR2 SMNVEV (reference sequence). CDR3 length equals 16 residues. V lost 5 bases and J lost 3, with 20 bases in between. Here the CDR3 reads CASSPVNLQGFYEQYF. The CDR3 DNA reads as TGTGCCAGCAGTCCCGTAAACCTTCAGGGGTTCTACGAGCAGTACTTC.

The rearrangement joins TRBV5-4 to TRBJ2-3; D is uncertain. This CDR3 is 18 amino acids long. The V end lost 0 bases, the J end lost 0 bases, and 17 bases lay between the germline ends. CDR1 is SGHNT, CDR2 YYREEE, per germline (reference sequence). The CDR3 DNA is TGTGCCAGCAGCTTGGCACTACGTGCTAGAACTAGCACAGATACGCAGTATTTT. Amino acids: CASSLALRARTSTDTQYF. Full variable domain (outside the CDR3, taken from reference TRBV5-4 and TRBJ2-3): ETGVTQSPTHLIKTRGQQVTLRCSSQSGHNTVSWYQQALGQGPQFIFQYYREEENGRGNFPPRFSGLQFPNYSSELNVNALELDDSALYLCASSLALRARTSTDTQYFGPGTRLTVL.

J is TRBJ1-5 and V is TRBV28, with TRBD1 matching 9 bases. After removal of 4 bases from V and 4 bases from J, the junction contained 2 bases not matched to a gene. The germline V gene has CDR1 MDHEN and CDR2 SYDVKM. The CDR3 has 14 residues. The DNA for the CDR3 is TGTGCCAGCAGTTCCGGACAGGGGAATCAGCCCCAGCATTTT. This codes for CASSSGQGNQPQHF. Based on the CDR3 plus reference TRBV28 and TRBJ1-5, the full variable domain is DVKVTQSSRYLVKRTGEKVFLECVQDMDHENMFWYRQDPGLGLRLIYFSYDVKMKEKGDIPEGYSVSREKKERFSLILESASTNQTSMYLCASSSGQGNQPQHFGDGTRLSIL.

The chain joins TRBV19 to TRBJ2-3; TRBD2 matches at 7 bases. Germline lookup yields CDR1 LNHDA and CDR2 SQIVND (reference sequence). This CDR3 spans 14 amino acids. Trimming removed 7 bases from V and 4 bases from J; junction bases left unmatched: 8. CDR3 DNA: TGTGCCAGTATGCCCCGGGAGGCGCCAGATACGCAGTATTTT. Encoded protein: CASMPREAPDTQYF.

The chain combines TRBV5-1 with TRBJ2-3; possible D gene TRBD2, 5 bases. The germline V gene has CDR1 SGHRS and CDR2 YFSETQ. Trimming left V 4 bases short and J 1 base short, with 13 bases between. CDR3 length equals 15 residues. CDR3 loop: CASSITGYRTDTQYF. For the CDR3, the DNA is TGCGCCAGCAGCATAACGGGATACCGCACAGATACGCAGTATTTT.

This clone was observed a few times. This chain links TRBV9 with TRBJ1-6; no clear D. V lost 4 bases to trimming and J lost 6 bases, with 20 bases between them. In germline, CDR1 is SGDLS, CDR2 YYNGEE. CDR3 length: 17 amino acids. The CDR3 coding sequence is TGTGCCAGCAGCCCTCGGGAGTTCCAGGCGGGTAATTCACCCCTCCACTTT. The encoded protein is CASSPREFQAGNSPLHF.

The chain combines TRBV30 with TRBJ1-2; D uncertain. V was trimmed by 2 bases and J by 4 bases, leaving 11 bases between them. The germline V gene encodes CDR1 GTSNPN and CDR2 SVGIG (reference sequence). The CDR3 is made up of 13 amino acids. This CDR3 is CAWSIGQIYGYTF. The CDR3 nucleotides are TGTGCCTGGAGTATCGGTCAAATCTATGGCTACACCTTC.

The CDR3 DNA follows: TGTGCCAGCAGTGAAGCGGGGGGGCTGGCCAAAAACATTCAGTACTTC. This codes for CASSEAGGLAKNIQYF. This rearrangement joins TRBV2 to TRBJ2-4; D might be TRBD2 (7 bases). There are 16 residues in the CDR3. Trimming left V 0 bases short and J 1 base short, with 10 bases between. Per germline, CDR1 SNHLY and CDR2 FYNNEI.

This chain links TRBV30 with TRBJ1-6; maybe TRBD1 (5 bases). Per germline, CDR1 GTSNPN and CDR2 SVGIG (reference sequence). The V and J ends lost 3 bases and 7 bases respectively, with 7 bases between them. The CDR3 length is 12 residues. CDR3: CAWRGLNSPLHF. The CDR3 nucleotides read TGTGCCTGGAGGGGGCTCAATTCACCCCTCCACTTT.

This chain links TRBV6-5 with TRBJ2-6; D may be TRBD2 (6 bases). The CDR3 spans 13 residues. V lost 8 bases to trimming and J lost 1 base, with 6 bases between them. The germline V gene encodes CDR1 MNHEY and CDR2 SVGAGI. For the CDR3, the DNA is TGTGCCAGCGGGGGGTCTGGGGCCAACGTCCTGACTTTC. It encodes CASGGSGANVLTF.

This chain joins TRBV3-1 (or the pseudogene TRBV3-2) and TRBJ1-3; possibly TRBD1 for D (6 bases). Trimming removed 1 base at V and 4 bases at J, with 23 bases between. The CDR3 spans 19 residues. Germline CDR1 is LGHDT and CDR2 is YNNKEL (reference sequence). The CDR3 nucleotides read TGTGCCAGCAGCCAAGGGTACGGGACAAGGGTCCGGAGCGGAAACACCATATATTTT. Its translation is CASSQGYGTRVRSGNTIYF.

The chain recombines TRBV30 with TRBJ1-2; a possible D gene is TRBD1 (5 bases). CDR1 is GTSNPN, CDR2 SVGIG, per germline (reference sequence). V lost 0 bases and J lost 7, with 12 bases in between. The CDR3 runs to 13 residues. Here the CDR3 DNA reads TGTGCCTGGAGTGTACAGGCTAGCGGTGGCTACACCTTC. This sequence encodes CAWSVQASGGYTF.

The chain joins TRBV5-6 to TRBJ2-1; 8 positions agree with TRBD1. Per germline, CDR1 SGHDT and CDR2 YYEEEE. This CDR3 contains 15 residues. The V and J ends lost 4 bases and 0 bases, in that order; junction bases with no gene match: 3. CDR3 coding DNA: TGTGCCAGCAGCCTAGGGACAGGCTCCTACAATGAGCAGTTCTTC. This sequence encodes CASSLGTGSYNEQFF.

The gene calls are TRBV29-1 and TRBJ2-3; 7 nucleotides agree with TRBD2. From germline, CDR1 is SQVTM and CDR2 ANQGSEA. V lost 4 bases to trimming and J lost 6 bases; unmatched junction nucleotides: 13. This CDR3 comprises 15 residues. CDR3 amino acids: CSVGSGVAPGDTQYF. The CDR3 DNA reads TGCAGCGTTGGGAGCGGGGTAGCACCGGGGGATACGCAGTATTTT.

The chain has TRBV4-1 and TRBJ2-2; 8 bases are shared with TRBD2. CDR3 length equals 16 residues. The germline gives CDR1 MGHRA, CDR2 YSYEKL. The V gene end was trimmed by 1 base and the J gene end by 6 bases; junction bases not matched to a gene: 7. The CDR3 is CASSQAISGVAGELFF. The CDR3 DNA follows: TGCGCCAGCAGCCAAGCGATTAGCGGGGTCGCCGGGGAGCTGTTTTTT.

This rearrangement joins TRBV18 to TRBJ1-1; 12 bases agree with TRBD1. The CDR3 contains 17 residues. V shed 4 bases, J shed 0 bases, and the junction held 6 bases outside the gene matches. From germline, CDR1 is KGHSH and CDR2 LQKENI. In DNA, the CDR3 is TGTGCCAGCTCACTATCCGGGACAGGGGGCATGAACACTGAAGCTTTCTTT. This codes for CASSLSGTGGMNTEAFF.

The V and J genes are TRBV5-1 and TRBJ2-1; no definite D call. Trimming took off 0 bases at V and 4 bases at J, with 8 bases between the two ends. The length of the CDR3 is 14 residues. The germline CDR1 and CDR2 sequences are SGHRS and YFSETQ. The CDR3 DNA reads TGCGCCAGCAGCTTGGTTGTGGAGTACAATGAGCAGTTCTTC. Translation gives CASSLVVEYNEQFF. The complete variable domain, with remaining parts taken from reference TRBV5-1 and TRBJ2-1, reads KAGVTQTPRYLIKTRGQQVTLSCSPISGHRSVSWYQQTPGQGLQFLFEYFSETQRNKGNFPGRFSGRQFSNSRSEMNVSTLELGDSALYLCASSLVVEYNEQFFGPGTRLTVL.